This T cell receptor (beta chain) was observed in a study of blood T cell repertoires in COVID-19. Study-wide context: The origin of the acute and convalescent COVID-19 samples was the United States, Italy and Spain. T cells, B-cell-depleted T cells, or PBMCs provided the cDNA or gDNA that served as material.

V shed 6 bases, J shed 5 bases, and the junction held 10 bases outside the gene matches. Germline V gene lookup returns CDR1 KGHSH and CDR2 LQKENI. The CDR3 extends over 16 amino acids. Produced via immunoSEQ multiplex PCR; TCRdb's table is partial and in-frame only. The sample consists of around 130,000 clones, more than 75% of them appearing once. Specimen: peripheral blood. The sequence came from a human donor in a cohort sampled during active COVID-19. The V and J genes are TRBV18 and TRBJ2-3; TRBD2 aligns across 11 bases. CDR3 sequence reads: CASSSGLAGGEDTQYF. Written as DNA, the CDR3 is TGTGCCAGCTCTTCTGGACTAGCGGGTGGGGAAGATACGCAGTATTTT.